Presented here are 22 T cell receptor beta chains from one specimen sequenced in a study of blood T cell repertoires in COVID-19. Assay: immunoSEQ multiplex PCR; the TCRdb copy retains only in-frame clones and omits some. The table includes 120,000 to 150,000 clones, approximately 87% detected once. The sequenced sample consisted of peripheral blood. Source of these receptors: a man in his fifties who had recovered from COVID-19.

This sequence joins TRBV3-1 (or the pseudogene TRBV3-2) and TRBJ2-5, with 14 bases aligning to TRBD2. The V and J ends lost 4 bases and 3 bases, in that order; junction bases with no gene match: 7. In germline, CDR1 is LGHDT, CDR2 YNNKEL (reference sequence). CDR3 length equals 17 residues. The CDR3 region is CASSPGTSGGAEETQYF. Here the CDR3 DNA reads TGTGCCAGCAGCCCCGGGACTAGCGGGGGAGCCGAAGAGACCCAGTACTTC.

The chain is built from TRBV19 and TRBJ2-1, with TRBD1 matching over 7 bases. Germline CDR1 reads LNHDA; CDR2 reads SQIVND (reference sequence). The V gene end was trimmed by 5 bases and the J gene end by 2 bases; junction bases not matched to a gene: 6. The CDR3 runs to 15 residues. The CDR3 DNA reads TGTGCCAGTAGTTTCGGACAGGTGGCCTACAATGAGCAGTTCTTC. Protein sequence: CASSFGQVAYNEQFF.

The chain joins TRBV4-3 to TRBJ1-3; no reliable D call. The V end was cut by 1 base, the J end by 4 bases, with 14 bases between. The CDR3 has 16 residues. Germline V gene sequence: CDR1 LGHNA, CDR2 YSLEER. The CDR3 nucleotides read TGCGCCAGCAGCCAAGGAAGCGCATTCTCCGGAAACACCATATATTTT. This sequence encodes CASSQGSAFSGNTIYF.

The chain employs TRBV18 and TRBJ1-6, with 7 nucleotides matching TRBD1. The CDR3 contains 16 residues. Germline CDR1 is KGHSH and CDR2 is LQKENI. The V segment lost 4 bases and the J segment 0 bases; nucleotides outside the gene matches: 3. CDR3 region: CASSQQGFSYNSPLHF. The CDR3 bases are TGTGCCAGCTCACAACAGGGGTTCTCCTATAATTCACCCCTCCACTTT.

The CDR3: CASSPPAAESAMRGYTF. DNA of the CDR3: TGTGCCAGCTCACCACCCGCGGCAGAGTCGGCGATGCGTGGCTACACCTTC. This rearrangement joins TRBV18 to TRBJ1-2; D gene unclear. V was cut by 0 bases and J by 7 bases, with 21 bases left in between. Looked up from germline, CDR1 is KGHSH and CDR2 is LQKENI. The CDR3 loop spans 17 amino acids.

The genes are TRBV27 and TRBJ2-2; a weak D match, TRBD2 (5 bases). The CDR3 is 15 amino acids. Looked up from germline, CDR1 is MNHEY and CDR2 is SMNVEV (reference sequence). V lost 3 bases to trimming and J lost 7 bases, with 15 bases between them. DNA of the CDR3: TGTGCCAGCAGTTTTATGGGCAGGAGCGGCGGGGAGCTGTTTTTT. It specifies CASSFMGRSGGELFF.

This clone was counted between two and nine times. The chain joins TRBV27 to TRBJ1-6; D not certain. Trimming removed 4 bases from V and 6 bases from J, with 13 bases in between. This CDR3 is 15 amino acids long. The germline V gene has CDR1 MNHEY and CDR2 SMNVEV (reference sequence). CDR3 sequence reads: CASSSLGRGNSPLHF. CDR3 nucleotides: TGTGCCAGCAGTTCCCTAGGCCGGGGTAATTCACCCCTCCACTTT.

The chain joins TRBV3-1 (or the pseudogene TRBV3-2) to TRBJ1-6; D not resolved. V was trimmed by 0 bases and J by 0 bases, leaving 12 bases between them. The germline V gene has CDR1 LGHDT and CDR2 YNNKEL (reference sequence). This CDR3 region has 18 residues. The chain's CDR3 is CASSQDKRTSSYNSPLHF. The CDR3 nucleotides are TGTGCCAGCAGCCAAGATAAGCGGACCAGCTCCTATAATTCACCCCTCCACTTT.

CDR3: CASSLAQGFDSPLHF. The CDR3 DNA sequence: TGTGCCAGCAGCTTAGCGCAGGGCTTTGATTCACCCCTCCACTTT. The V and J genes are TRBV7-8 and TRBJ1-6; TRBD1 is a possible D gene (5 bases). There are 15 residues in the CDR3. Germline V gene data show CDR1 as SGHVS and CDR2 as FQNEAQ. The germline V and J ends were trimmed by 0 bases and 8 bases, with 11 bases remaining between them.

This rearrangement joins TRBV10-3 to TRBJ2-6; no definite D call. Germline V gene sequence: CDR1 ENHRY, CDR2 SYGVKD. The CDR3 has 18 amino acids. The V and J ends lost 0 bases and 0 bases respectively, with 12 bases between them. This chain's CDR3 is CAISESLSPSSGANVLTF. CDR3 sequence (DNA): TGTGCCATCAGTGAGTCGCTTAGCCCGAGCTCTGGGGCCAACGTCCTGACTTTC.

The CDR3 reads CSAGNPPGQGPRAYGYTF. DNA of the CDR3: TGCAGCGCCGGTAACCCACCGGGACAGGGCCCGCGAGCCTATGGCTACACCTTC. The V gene is TRBV29-1, the J gene TRBJ1-2; TRBD1 matches 9 bases. The CDR3 runs 18 residues. The germline gives CDR1 SQVTM, CDR2 ANQGSEA. The trim removed 7 bases at V and 4 bases at J, leaving 22 bases unmatched.

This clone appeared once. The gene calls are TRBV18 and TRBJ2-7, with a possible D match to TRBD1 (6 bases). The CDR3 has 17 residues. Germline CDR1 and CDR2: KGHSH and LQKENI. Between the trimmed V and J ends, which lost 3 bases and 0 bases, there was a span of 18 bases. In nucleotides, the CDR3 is TGTGCCAGCTCACCGGGGACCTCGGGACAAAGCTCCTACGAGCAGTACTTC. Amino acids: CASSPGTSGQSSYEQYF.

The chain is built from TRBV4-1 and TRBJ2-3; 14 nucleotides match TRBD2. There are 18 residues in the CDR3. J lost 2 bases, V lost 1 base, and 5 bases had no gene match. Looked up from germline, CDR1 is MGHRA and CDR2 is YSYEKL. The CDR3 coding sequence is TGCGCCAGCAGCCAAGTCTCGACTAGCGGGGGGGCCACAGATACGCAGTATTTT. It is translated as CASSQVSTSGGATDTQYF.

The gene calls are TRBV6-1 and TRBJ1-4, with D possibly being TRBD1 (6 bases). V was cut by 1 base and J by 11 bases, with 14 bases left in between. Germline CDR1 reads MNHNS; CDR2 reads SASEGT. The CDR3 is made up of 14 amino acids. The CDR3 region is CASSEDPTGFKLFF. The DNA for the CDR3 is TGTGCCAGCAGTGAAGACCCAACAGGGTTTAAACTGTTTTTT.

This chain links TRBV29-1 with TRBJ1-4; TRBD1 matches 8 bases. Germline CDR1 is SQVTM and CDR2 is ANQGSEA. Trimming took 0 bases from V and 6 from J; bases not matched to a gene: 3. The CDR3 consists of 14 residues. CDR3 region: CSVEEGRGHEKLFF. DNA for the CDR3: TGCAGCGTTGAAGAGGGCAGGGGGCATGAAAAACTGTTTTTT.

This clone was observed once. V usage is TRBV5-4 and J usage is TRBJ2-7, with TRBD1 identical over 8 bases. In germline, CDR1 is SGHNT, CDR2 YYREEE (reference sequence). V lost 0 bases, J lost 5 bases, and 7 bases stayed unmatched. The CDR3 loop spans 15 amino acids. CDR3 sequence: CASSLVAGGGHEQYF. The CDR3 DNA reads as TGTGCCAGCAGCTTGGTAGCAGGGGGCGGACACGAGCAGTACTTC.

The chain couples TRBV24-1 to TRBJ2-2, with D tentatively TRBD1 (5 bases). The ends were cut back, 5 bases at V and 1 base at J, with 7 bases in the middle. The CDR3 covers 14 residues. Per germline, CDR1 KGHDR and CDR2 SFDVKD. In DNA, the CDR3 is TGTGCCACCAGTGGTCAGGGGAACACCGGGGAGCTGTTTTTT. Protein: CATSGQGNTGELFF.

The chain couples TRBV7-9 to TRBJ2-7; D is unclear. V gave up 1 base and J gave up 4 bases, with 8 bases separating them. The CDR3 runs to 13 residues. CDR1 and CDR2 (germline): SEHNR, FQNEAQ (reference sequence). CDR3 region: CASSLDGEYEQYF. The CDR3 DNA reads TGTGCCAGCAGCTTAGACGGAGAGTACGAGCAGTACTTC.

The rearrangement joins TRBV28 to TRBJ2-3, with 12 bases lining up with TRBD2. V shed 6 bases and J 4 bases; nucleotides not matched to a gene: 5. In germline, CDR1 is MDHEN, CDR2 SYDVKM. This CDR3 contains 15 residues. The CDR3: CASRLAGGPADTQYF. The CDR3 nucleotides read TGTGCCAGCAGGCTAGCGGGGGGGCCTGCAGATACGCAGTATTTT.

CDR3 loop: CASNAAGSGEQYF. The CDR3 DNA follows: TGTGCCAGCAATGCCGCAGGGTCTGGCGAGCAGTACTTC. The chain recombines TRBV6-5 with TRBJ2-7; D perhaps matches TRBD1 (5 bases). Germline V gives CDR1 MNHEY, CDR2 SVGAGI. The length of the CDR3 is 13 residues. The V end was cut by 7 bases, the J end by 6 bases, with 16 bases between.

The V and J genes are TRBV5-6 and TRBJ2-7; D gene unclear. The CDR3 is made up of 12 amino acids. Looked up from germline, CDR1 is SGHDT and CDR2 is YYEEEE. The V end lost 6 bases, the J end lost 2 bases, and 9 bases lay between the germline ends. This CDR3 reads CASTTVPYEQYF. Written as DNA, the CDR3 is TGTGCCAGCACCACGGTGCCCTACGAGCAGTACTTC.

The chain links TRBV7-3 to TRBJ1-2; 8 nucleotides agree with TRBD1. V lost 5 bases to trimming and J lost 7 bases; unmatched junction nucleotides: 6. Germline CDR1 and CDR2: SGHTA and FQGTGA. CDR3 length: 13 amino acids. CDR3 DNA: TGTGCCAGCAGCGGACAGGGTTCGGTTGGCTACACCTTC. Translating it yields CASSGQGSVGYTF.